Below are 22 T cell receptor beta chains sequenced from a single sample in a study of tumor and adjacent non-tumor tissue in lung cancer. No cell sorting was done before RNA was extracted from the tissue. Three rounds of nested PCR, following a modified ARM-PCR protocol, produced the TCRbeta library. MiXCR, run by TCRdb on the multiplex PCR reads, gives a single entry per CDR3 protein. The sample has 65,000 to 90,000 distinct CDR3 sequences; roughly 80% are singletons. Sequencing input: lung tumor tissue. The origin of the receptors is a woman between 45 and 65 years old with non-small cell lung cancer.

In its sample, this clonotype was seen a few times. Germline is not matched at one junction end, which may reflect a read error. The chain couples TRBV4-3 to TRBJ2-6; D may correspond to TRBD1 or TRBD2 (5 bases each). The CDR3 has 16 amino acids. The germline CDR1 and CDR2 sequences are LGHNA and YSLEER. The CDR3 is CASNQETTSGANVLTF. CDR3 DNA sequence: TGCGCCAGCAACCAAGAGACTACCTCTGGGGCCAACGTTCTGACTTTC.

About this clonotype: One junction end disagrees with the germline gene, perhaps due to a read error. The V and J genes are TRBV28 and TRBJ2-7; D is unresolved. The CDR3 consists of 14 residues. CDR1 is MDHEN, CDR2 SYDVKM, per germline. The CDR3 loop reads CASSLCGLSYEQYF. As DNA, the CDR3 is TGTGCCAGCAGTTTATGTGGCCTCTCCTACGAGCAGTATTTC.

This clonotype was picked up one time. The CDR3 ends on some other residue instead of the conserved phenylalanine or tryptophan, so this is likely a read error. V and J are TRBV20-1 and TRBJ2-5, with D tentatively TRBD1 or TRBD2 (6 bases each). Germline CDR1 DFQATT, CDR2 SNEGSKA (reference sequence). CDR3 length equals 13 residues. Deletions cut 2 bases from V and 4 bases from J, with 11 bases between. The DNA for the CDR3 is TGCAGTGCTAGAAACGGAGGGGGAGAGACCCAGTACTTA. It specifies CSARNGGGETQYL.

Concerning this clonotype: This may be a read error: a much more frequent sequence differs by one nucleotide. The chain uses TRBV14 and TRBJ1-2; D is unresolved. The CDR3 totals 14 residues. Germline CDR1 reads SGHDN; CDR2 reads FVKESK. V lost 0 bases to trimming and J lost 6 bases, with 11 bases between them. CDR3 coding DNA: TGTGCCAGCAGCCAAGACCGGATAGCAGATGGCTACACCTTC. Protein: CASSQDRIADGYTF.

At least ten counts were recorded for this clonotype. The chain joins TRBV7-3 to TRBJ2-5, with TRBD2 as a possible D gene (5 bases). CDR3 length: 13 amino acids. The germline V gene has CDR1 SGHTA and CDR2 FQGTGA. Trimming left V 2 bases short and J 4 bases short, with 8 bases between. CDR3 residues: CASSLVGGETQYF. As DNA, the CDR3 is TGTGCCAGCAGCTTAGTAGGAGGAGAGACCCAGTACTTC.

This clonotype was detected only a few times. Its ends do not fully match the called genes, so a read error is possible. The chain recombines TRBV16 with TRBJ2-1; 7 bases agree with TRBD2. The CDR3 totals 14 residues. Germline CDR1 and CDR2: KGHSY and FQNENV. Here the CDR3 DNA reads TGTGCCAGCAGCCCGGGACTAACGGGAAATTCCGAGCTCTTC. Its translation is CASSPGLTGNSELF.

V gene TRBV6-2 or TRBV6-3 combines with J gene TRBJ2-1, with unresolved D. CDR1 and CDR2 (germline): MNHEY, SVGEGT. This CDR3 has 14 amino acids. Trimming cost V 8 bases and J 10 bases, with 21 bases left between them. CDR3 nucleotides: TGTGCCAGCGGTGGCAGAAAATTTTACAGAGAGCAGTTCTTC. Protein: CASGGRKFYREQFF.

In regard to this clonotype: A read error may account for a junction end that differs from germline. V gene TRBV20-1 combines with J gene TRBJ2-7, with D unresolved. Per germline, CDR1 DFQATT and CDR2 SNEGSKA (reference sequence). The CDR3 has 12 amino acids. The CDR3 region has the DNA TGCAGTGCTACCAGGAATGAGAACGAGCAATACTTC. It encodes CSATRNENEQYF.

This clonotype was found a few times. This likely comes from a read error, as the CDR3 has no conserved phenylalanine or tryptophan at its end. The chain is built from TRBV20-1 and TRBJ1-2, with D unclear. The CDR3 has 12 amino acids. Germline CDR1 DFQATT, CDR2 SNEGSKA (reference sequence). The ends were cut back, 3 bases at V and 5 bases at J, with 10 bases in the middle. The CDR3 DNA is TGCAGTGCTAGTTACGAGGATTATGGCTACACCCTC. Protein product: CSASYEDYGYTL.

Comments on this clonotype: Germline and junction disagree at one end, which may indicate a read error. The V call is TRBV11-2, the J call TRBJ2-7; 9 bases line up with TRBD2. CDR1 is SGHAT and CDR2 is FQNNGV in the germline V gene. This CDR3 contains 14 residues. CDR3 nucleotides: TGTGCCAGCAGCTTAGTGGGCGGGGGGGACGACCAGCACTTC. Its protein product is CASSLVGGGDDQHF.

As regards this clonotype: An end of the junction differs from the germline gene, which may be a read error. The chain is built from TRBV28 and TRBJ1-6; tentative D call: TRBD1 (5 bases). The V gene's germline CDR1 is MDHEN and CDR2 SYDVKM. The CDR3 is 14 residues long. CDR3 residues: CVSRPGGQNSSLHF. The DNA for the CDR3 is TGTGTCAGCAGACCGGGGGGTCAGAATTCATCCCTCCACTTT.

To note about this clonotype: Relative to the germline gene, one junction end is altered; a read error may explain this. This chain uses TRBV24-1 with TRBJ2-3; D ambiguous. Per germline, CDR1 KGHDR and CDR2 SFDVKD. This CDR3 has 13 amino acids. As DNA, the CDR3 is TGTGCCACCAGTGAGGTAAGGTCAGATATGCAGTATTTT. This encodes CATSEVRSDMQYF.

A remark on this clonotype: Here the CDR3 omits its conserved ending phenylalanine or tryptophan, so a read error is the likely source. V is TRBV28 and J is TRBJ1-2; D is possibly TRBD1 (6 bases). Germline CDR1 is MDHEN and CDR2 is SYDVKM. This CDR3 is 15 amino acids long. CDR3 nucleotides: TGTGCCAGTAGTTTACCGACAGGAGACGCCTATGGCTACACCTTA. Protein sequence: CASSLPTGDAYGYTL.

The sample holds many counts of this clonotype. The genes are TRBV28 and TRBJ2-7; 14 bases map to TRBD2. The CDR3 sequence is 16 residues long. CDR1 and CDR2 (germline): MDHEN, SYDVKM. Unmatched junction bases numbered 11, after V lost 8 bases and J lost 5 bases. In nucleotides, the CDR3 is TGTGCCAGCTCCGGGACTAGCGGGAGTCATCCGGACGAGCAGTACTTC. Protein sequence: CASSGTSGSHPDEQYF.

With respect to this clonotype: This CDR3 fails to terminate in the conserved phenylalanine or tryptophan, so it likely reflects a read error. J is TRBJ2-7 and V is TRBV20-1, with 11 bases lining up with TRBD2. Germline loops: CDR1 DFQATT, CDR2 SNEGSKA (reference sequence). Losses at the gene ends were 4 bases for V and 3 bases for J; bases not matched to a gene: 8. This CDR3 contains 15 residues. The CDR3 spells CSATSEGTSGYEQYI. The DNA of the CDR3 is TGCAGTGCTACCTCCGAGGGGACTAGCGGCTACGAGCAGTACATC.

Worth noting for this clonotype: Its ends do not fully match the called genes, so a read error is possible. J is TRBJ2-6 and V is TRBV6-6; D uncertain. This CDR3 is 19 amino acids long. CDR1 is MNHNY and CDR2 is SVGAGI in the germline V gene (reference sequence). CDR3 sequence: CASSYPRNGWKSGVNVLTF. In nucleotides, the CDR3 is TGTGCCAGCAGTTACCCGAGGAACGGATGGAAGTCTGGGGTCAACGTCCTGACTTTC.

The chain has TRBV29-1 and TRBJ2-3; 8 bases map to TRBD1. The germline gives CDR1 SQVTM, CDR2 ANQGSEA. This CDR3 comprises 13 residues. J was trimmed by 14 bases and V by 6 bases; bases with no gene match: 16. The CDR3 loop reads CSVGTGLTDTRYF. CDR3 nucleotide sequence: TGCAGCGTGGGGACAGGATTAACAGATACCCGGTATTTT.

The chain combines TRBV6-5 with TRBJ2-1; TRBD2 is a possible D gene (5 bases). CDR1 is MNHEY and CDR2 is SVGAGI in the germline V gene. V was cut by 7 bases and J by 9 bases, with 19 bases left in between. The CDR3 totals 14 residues. The CDR3 DNA follows: TGTGCCAGCACTTATGTCGGGATGAGGGCTGAGCAGTTCTTC. This codes for CASTYVGMRAEQFF.

This clonotype counts as medium-sized. The chain joins TRBV10-3 to TRBJ2-1; the match to TRBD2 covers 7 bases. Per germline, CDR1 ENHRY and CDR2 SYGVKD. After removal of 11 bases from V and 3 bases from J, the junction contained 4 bases not matched to a gene. The CDR3 sequence is 12 residues long. CDR3 DNA sequence: TGTGCCTCCAGGGAGGGCTACAATGAGCAGTTCTTC. It encodes CASREGYNEQFF.

This sequence joins TRBV20-1 and TRBJ2-1; no definite D call. This CDR3 comprises 11 residues. Trimming took 8 bases from V and 12 from J, leaving 17 bases between them. Per germline, CDR1 DFQATT and CDR2 SNEGSKA (reference sequence). CDR3 coding DNA: TGCAGTATTAGAGATTACTATTCGCAGTTCTTC. It encodes CSIRDYYSQFF.

A word on this clonotype: Given the absence of the conserved phenylalanine or tryptophan at the CDR3 end, a read error is likely. The chain is built from TRBV20-1 and TRBJ2-7; weak D call: TRBD2 (5 bases). The germline V gene has CDR1 DFQATT and CDR2 SNEGSKA (reference sequence). Trimming took 5 bases from V and 10 from J, leaving 24 bases between them. The CDR3 has 14 amino acids. Here the CDR3 reads CSAFRSDLSGNQYS. The CDR3 coding sequence is TGCAGTGCTTTTAGGTCGGATTTGAGCGGCAATCAGTACTCC.

In the case of this clonotype: Without the conserved terminal phenylalanine or tryptophan, this CDR3 likely stems from a read error. J is TRBJ2-3 and V is TRBV29-1, with TRBD1 matching 7 bases. Per germline, CDR1 SQVTM and CDR2 ANQGSEA. CDR3 length equals 13 residues. CDR3 sequence reads: CSVGTELTDTQYS. Written as DNA, the CDR3 is TGCAGTGTGGGGACAGAGTTAACAGATACGCAGTATTCT.